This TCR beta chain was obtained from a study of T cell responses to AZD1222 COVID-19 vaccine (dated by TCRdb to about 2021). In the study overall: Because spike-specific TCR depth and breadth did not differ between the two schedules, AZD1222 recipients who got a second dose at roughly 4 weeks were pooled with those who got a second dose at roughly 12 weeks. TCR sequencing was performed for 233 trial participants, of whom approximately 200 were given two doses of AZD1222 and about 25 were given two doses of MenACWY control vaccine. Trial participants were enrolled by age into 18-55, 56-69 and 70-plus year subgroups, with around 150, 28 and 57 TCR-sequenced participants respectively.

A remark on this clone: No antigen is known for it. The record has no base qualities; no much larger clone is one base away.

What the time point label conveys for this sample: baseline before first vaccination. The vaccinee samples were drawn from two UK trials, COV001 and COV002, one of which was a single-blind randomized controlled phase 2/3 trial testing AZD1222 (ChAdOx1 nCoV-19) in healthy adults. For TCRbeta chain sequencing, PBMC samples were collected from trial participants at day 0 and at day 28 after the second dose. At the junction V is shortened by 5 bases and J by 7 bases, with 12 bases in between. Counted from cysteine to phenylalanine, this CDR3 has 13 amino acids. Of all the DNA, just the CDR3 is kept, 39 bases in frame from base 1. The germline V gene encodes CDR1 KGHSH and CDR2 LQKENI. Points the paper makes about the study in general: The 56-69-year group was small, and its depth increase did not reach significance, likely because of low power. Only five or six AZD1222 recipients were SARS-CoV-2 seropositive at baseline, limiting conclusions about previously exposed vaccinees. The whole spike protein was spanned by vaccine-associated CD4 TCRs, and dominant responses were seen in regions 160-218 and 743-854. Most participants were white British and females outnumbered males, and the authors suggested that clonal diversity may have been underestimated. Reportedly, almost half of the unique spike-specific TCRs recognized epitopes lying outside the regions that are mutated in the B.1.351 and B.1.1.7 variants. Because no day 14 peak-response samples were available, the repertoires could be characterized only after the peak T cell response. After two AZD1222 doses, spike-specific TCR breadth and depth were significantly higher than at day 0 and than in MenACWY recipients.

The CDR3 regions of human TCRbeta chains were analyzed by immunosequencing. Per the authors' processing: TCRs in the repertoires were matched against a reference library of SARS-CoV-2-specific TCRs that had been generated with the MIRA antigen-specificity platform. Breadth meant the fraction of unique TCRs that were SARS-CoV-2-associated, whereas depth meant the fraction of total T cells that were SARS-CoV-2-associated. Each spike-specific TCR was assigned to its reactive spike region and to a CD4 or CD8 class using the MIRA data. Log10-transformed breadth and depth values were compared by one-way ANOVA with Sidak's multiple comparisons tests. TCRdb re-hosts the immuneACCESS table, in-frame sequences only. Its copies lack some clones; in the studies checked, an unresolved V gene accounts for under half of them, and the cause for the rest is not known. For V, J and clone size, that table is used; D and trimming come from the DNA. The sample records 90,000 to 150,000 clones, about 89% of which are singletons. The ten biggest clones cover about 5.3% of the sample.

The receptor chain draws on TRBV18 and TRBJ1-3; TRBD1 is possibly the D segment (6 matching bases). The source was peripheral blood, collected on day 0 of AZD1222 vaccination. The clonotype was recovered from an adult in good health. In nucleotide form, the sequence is TGTGCCAGCTCAACAGGGATGCGGAACACCATATATTTT. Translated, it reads CASSTGMRNTIYF. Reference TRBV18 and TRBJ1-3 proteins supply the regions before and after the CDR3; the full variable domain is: NAGVMQNPRHLVRRRGQEARLRCSPMKGHSHVYWYRQLPEEGLKFMVYLQKENIIDESGMPKERFSAEFPKEGPSILRIQQVVRGDSAAYFCASSTGMRNTIYFGEGSWLTVV.